Below, 13 T cell receptor beta chains from the same sample are listed, as sequenced in a study of CD8+ T cells in alopecia areata. Treatment of the sample: oral pan-JAK inhibitor, 5-10 mg twice daily. Extracted RNA was reverse transcribed into cDNA, the sequencing template. Profiling relied on immunoSEQ multiplex PCR, and the TCRdb table lists in-frame clones only, not all of them. The sample has a few hundred thousand clones; around two fifths are singletons. The sample here was CD4+ T cells sorted from blood, taken at approximately week 31, from a patient treated with tofacitinib. The receptors were sampled from a human donor with alopecia areata.

This chain links TRBV5-6 with TRBJ2-7, with 12 bases that match TRBD2. Trimming at V came to 3 bases and at J to 5 bases, leaving 3 bases not matched to a gene. Germline V gene sequence: CDR1 SGHDT, CDR2 YYEEEE. This CDR3 region has 14 residues. CDR3 loop: CASSSTSGSHEQYF. The CDR3 coding sequence is TGTGCCAGCAGCTCGACTAGCGGGAGCCACGAGCAGTACTTC.

Details on this clone: In the same sample, other DNA sequences code for this CDR3. The chain recombines TRBV29-1 with TRBJ1-1, with unresolved D. Germline V gives CDR1 SQVTM, CDR2 ANQGSEA. CDR3 size: 13 residues. The ends were cut back, 4 bases at V and 0 bases at J, with 9 bases in the middle. CDR3 coding DNA: TGCAGCGTTGTCGGACGGATGAACACTGAAGCTTTCTTT. Protein sequence: CSVVGRMNTEAFF.

Concerning this clone: Other DNA sequences in the same sample also yield this CDR3. The chain employs TRBV29-1 and TRBJ1-2; perhaps TRBD1 as D (5 bases). Trimming cost V 5 bases and J 2 bases, with 6 bases left between them. CDR3 length: 11 amino acids. Germline loops: CDR1 SQVTM, CDR2 ANQGSEA. As DNA, the CDR3 is TGCAGCGTTTCAGGGAACTATGGCTACACCTTC. This codes for CSVSGNYGYTF.

In its sample, this clone was seen a few times. V usage is TRBV6-1 and J usage is TRBJ2-1, with 7 bases fitting TRBD1. This CDR3 is built from 15 residues. Looked up from germline, CDR1 is MNHNS and CDR2 is SASEGT. The trim removed 4 bases at V and 2 bases at J, leaving 5 bases unmatched. The DNA of the CDR3 is TGTGCCAGCAGTGGGGGACAGAGGACCTACAATGAGCAGTTCTTC. Translated, it gives CASSGGQRTYNEQFF.

J is TRBJ1-3 and V is TRBV5-4; D ambiguous. The CDR3 is 13 residues long. CDR1 SGHNT and CDR2 YYREEE come from the germline V gene (reference sequence). Trimming took 1 base from V and 4 from J, leaving 6 bases between them. CDR3 DNA: TGTGCCAGCAGCTTGTCCGGGGGAAACACCATATATTTT. Amino acid sequence: CASSLSGGNTIYF.

This clone appeared once. The chain combines TRBV5-1 with TRBJ1-5, with a possible D match to TRBD1 (6 bases). CDR1 is SGHRS, CDR2 YFSETQ, per germline. The CDR3 extends over 16 amino acids. Trimming pared 4 bases from V and 4 bases from J, leaving 18 bases between. This CDR3 reads CASSPSGPQGNQPQHF. CDR3 bases: TGCGCCAGCAGCCCCTCAGGACCCCAGGGGAATCAGCCCCAGCATTTT.

The chain recombines TRBV6-5 with TRBJ1-1; 7 bases are a match to TRBD1. V lost 7 bases to trimming and J lost 8 bases; unmatched junction nucleotides: 7. Germline assignment: CDR1 MNHEY and CDR2 SVGAGI. The CDR3 covers 12 residues. CDR3 residues: CASTEQGREAFF. In DNA, the CDR3 is TGTGCCAGCACTGAACAGGGGAGAGAAGCTTTCTTT.

This rearrangement joins TRBV18 to TRBJ2-5; the D gene could be TRBD1 or TRBD2 (5 bases each). The V and J ends lost 5 bases and 5 bases respectively, with 12 bases between them. This CDR3 comprises 13 residues. Germline CDR1 is KGHSH and CDR2 is LQKENI. CDR3 loop: CASSDQGVETQYF. The DNA for the CDR3 is TGTGCCAGCTCAGACCAGGGAGTGGAGACCCAGTACTTC.

DNA for the CDR3: TGTGCCTGGAAAATTCAGAGCACTGAAGCTTTCTTT. As protein: CAWKIQSTEAFF. This sequence joins TRBV30 and TRBJ1-1, with D unclear. The CDR3 consists of 12 residues. The germline V and J ends were trimmed by 4 bases and 4 bases, with 10 bases remaining between them. Looked up from germline, CDR1 is GTSNPN and CDR2 is SVGIG (reference sequence).

V is TRBV5-6 and J is TRBJ1-3, with 10 bases lining up with TRBD1. The germline CDR1 and CDR2 sequences are SGHDT and YYEEEE. The length of the CDR3 is 15 residues. Trimming at V came to 4 bases and at J to 8 bases, leaving 9 bases not matched to a gene. CDR3: CASSNDRGPRDTIYF. For the CDR3, the DNA is TGTGCCAGCAGCAACGACAGGGGGCCCCGGGACACCATATATTTT.

The rearrangement links TRBV25-1 to TRBJ2-7; perhaps D is TRBD1 or TRBD2 (6 bases each). The CDR3 runs to 13 residues. V was pared by 4 bases and J by 2 bases, with 9 bases between. Germline CDR1 reads MGHDK; CDR2 reads SYGVNS. CDR3 in amino acids: CASSGGAAYEQYF. The CDR3 coding sequence is TGTGCCAGCAGTGGGGGGGCAGCCTACGAGCAGTACTTC.

The chain carries TRBV11-2 and TRBJ2-3; 8 nucleotides agree with TRBD2. With V trimmed by 4 bases and J by 0 bases, 6 bases remained unmatched. The V gene's germline CDR1 is SGHAT and CDR2 FQNNGV. The CDR3 loop spans 16 amino acids. Here the CDR3 reads CASSSIAGPSTDTQYF. For the CDR3, the DNA is TGTGCCAGCAGCTCGATAGCGGGACCCAGCACAGATACGCAGTATTTT.

This clone has just a few counts. The J gene is TRBJ2-4, the V gene TRBV29-1, with 12 bases aligning to TRBD1. Germline-derived CDR1 and CDR2 are SQVTM and ANQGSEA. Losses at the gene ends were 4 bases for V and 9 bases for J; bases not matched to a gene: 7. The CDR3 runs 14 residues. This CDR3 is CSVAPGQGASIQYF. DNA of the CDR3: TGCAGCGTTGCCCCGGGACAGGGGGCGAGCATTCAGTACTTC.